Included here is one TCR beta chain sequence, with context. Its antigen is currently unknown. This record comes from a study of cytomegalovirus exposure and HLA in healthy donors. The germline V gene has CDR1 SGHNT and CDR2 YYREEE (reference sequence). V was clipped by 1 base and J by 3 bases; unmatched bases: 6. The CDR3 loop spans 16 amino acids. Vbeta (60) and Jbeta (13) primers were used in the PCR. In the study's own analysis: In a later analysis, about 9.9 million of approximately 86 million unique beta chains occurred in at least two donors. Only in-frame clones appear in the TCRdb table, and some are missing; sequencing was by immunoSEQ multiplex PCR. V and J calls and clone size are those listed in that table; D and trimming were worked out from the DNA. This sample has around 140,000 clones, with around 80% found just once. Study-wide points: Among the CMV-associated chains, three were confirmed in vitro as specific for CMV antigens. V- and J-gene trimming in TCR beta was tied to a missense DCLRE1C variant by an analysis performed later.

This receptor was obtained from a man in his forties or fifties in good health and CMV-seronegative. The chain recombines TRBV5-4 with TRBJ2-1; 8 bases align to TRBD2. Sequenced sample: PBMCs. CDR3 nucleotides: TGTGCCAGCAGCTTGTTAGCGGGACCGAACTACAATGAGCAGTTCTTC. Translation: CASSLLAGPNYNEQFF. The whole variable domain, filled in from reference TRBV5-4 and TRBJ2-1, reads ETGVTQSPTHLIKTRGQQVTLRCSSQSGHNTVSWYQQALGQGPQFIFQYYREEENGRGNFPPRFSGLQFPNYSSELNVNALELDDSALYLCASSLLAGPNYNEQFFGPGTRLTVL.